This T cell receptor beta chain is drawn from a study of cytomegalovirus exposure and HLA in healthy donors. General study results and limits: Most TCR sequences were uncommon, yet certain public TCRs appeared in many donors. Because they were indistinguishable, some V segments, including TRBV6-2 and TRBV6-3, were excluded.

Remarks on this clone: What it binds is not known.

CDR1 is SQVTM, CDR2 ANQGSEA, per germline. The CDR3 is made up of 13 amino acids. Trimming left V 5 bases short and J 3 bases short, with 13 bases between. Primers included in the PCR were 60 Vbeta and 13 Jbeta primers. Clones were read by immunoSEQ multiplex PCR, and TCRdb kept only the in-frame ones, dropping some. The data show fewer than 200,000 clones, roughly four fifths seen once. The sequencing sample was made of PBMCs. V is TRBV29-1 and J is TRBJ1-1; tentatively, D is TRBD1 (6 bases). The sequence came from a woman aged 18-35 years in good health and CMV-seropositive. The CDR3 is CSVLQGSDTEAFF. For the CDR3, the DNA is TGCAGCGTTTTACAGGGTTCGGACACTGAAGCTTTCTTT.